The clone carrying this T cell receptor beta chain was counted at least ten times. Its target is not known. One entry per CDR3 protein results from TCRdb running MiXCR on the 5' RACE reads. This table has approximately 260,000 distinct CDR3 sequences, around 9.2% appearing once. V was trimmed by 4 bases and J by 7 bases, leaving 13 bases between them. The CDR3 is made up of 13 amino acids. The data belong to a study of CD8 T cells in ankylosing spondylitis. Study-wide findings and caveats: Several highly homologous variants made up a TCR beta motif, and this motif appeared characteristic of ankylosing spondylitis blood. Disease-linked clones bore a CD8+ phenotype, appearing relatively rarely in peripheral blood. The clones that were linked to disease were reported to be significantly enriched in matched synovial fluid samples from ankylosing spondylitis patients. Certain motif variants had earlier appeared in reactive arthritis synovial fluid and blood.

This receptor was taken from a male donor with ankylosing spondylitis or in good health (not recorded which). This chain connects TRBV12-3 or TRBV12-4 to TRBJ1-2; D gene ambiguous. Material for sequencing was blood, either unsorted or a sorted T cell fraction (not recorded which). The CDR3 here is CASSWRQVPGYTF. The CDR3 DNA reads TGTGCCAGCAGTTGGCGGCAGGTCCCTGGCTACACCTTC.